This T cell receptor (beta chain) was captured by sequencing in a study of beta chain features in type 1 diabetes. Study results and limitations: TCRB CDR3 length was moderately but significantly reduced in all four CD4+ subsets of Type 1 diabetes patients.

Concerning this clone: Its antigen remains unidentified. A much larger clone is a single base away; this may be a read error.

CDR1 and CDR2 from the germline V gene are SGHDT and YYEEEE. After removal of 0 bases from V and 0 bases from J, the junction contained 7 bases not matched to a gene. CDR3 length: 19 amino acids. Expressed TCRB transcripts were sequenced because the entire RNA isolate underwent reverse transcription. TCRdb's copy holds only in-frame clones and misses some; the assay was immunoSEQ multiplex PCR. The table shows under 200,000 clones, with 6.5% to 10% occurring only once. The sample taken for sequencing was central memory CD4+ T cells from blood. V and J are TRBV5-6 and TRBJ2-1, with TRBD2 identical over 12 bases. This clonotype was sampled from a woman aged 18-29 years with type 1 diabetes. The CDR3 region has the DNA TGTGCCAGCAGCTTGGAGGCTAGCGGGGGGGCCTCCTCCTACAATGAGCAGTTCTTC. Its protein product is CASSLEASGGASSYNEQFF.